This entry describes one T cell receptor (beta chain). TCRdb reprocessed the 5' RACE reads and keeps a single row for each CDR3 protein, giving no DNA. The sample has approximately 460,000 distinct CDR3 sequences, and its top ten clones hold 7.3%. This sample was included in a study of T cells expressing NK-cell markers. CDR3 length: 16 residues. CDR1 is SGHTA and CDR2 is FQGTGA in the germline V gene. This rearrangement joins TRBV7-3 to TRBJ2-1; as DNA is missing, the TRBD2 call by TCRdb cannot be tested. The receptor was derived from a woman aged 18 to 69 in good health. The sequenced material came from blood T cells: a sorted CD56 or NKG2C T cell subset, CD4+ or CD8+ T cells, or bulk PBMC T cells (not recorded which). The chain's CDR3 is CASSFSGSAEYNEQFF.